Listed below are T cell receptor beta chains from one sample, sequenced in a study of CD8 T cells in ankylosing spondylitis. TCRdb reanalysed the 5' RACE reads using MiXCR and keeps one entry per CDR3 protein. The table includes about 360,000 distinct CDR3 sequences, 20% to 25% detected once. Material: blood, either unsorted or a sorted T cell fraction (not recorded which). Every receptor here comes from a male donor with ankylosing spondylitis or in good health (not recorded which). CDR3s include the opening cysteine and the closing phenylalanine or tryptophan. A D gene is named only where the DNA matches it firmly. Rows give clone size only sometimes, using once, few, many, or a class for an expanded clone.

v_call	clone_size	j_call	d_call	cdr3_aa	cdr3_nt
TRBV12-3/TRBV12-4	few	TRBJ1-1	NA	CASSLFGDRNTEAFF	TGTGCCAGCAGTTTGTTTGGAGACAGAAACACTGAAGCTTTCTTT
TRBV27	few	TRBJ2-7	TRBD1	CASSLTGQGAVYEQYF	TGTGCCAGCAGTTTAACCGGACAGGGGGCGGTCTACGAGCAGTACTTC
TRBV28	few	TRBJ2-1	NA	CASSSSGLPYNEQFF	TGTGCCAGCAGTAGCTCAGGCCTTCCTTACAATGAGCAGTTCTTC
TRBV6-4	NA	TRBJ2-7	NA	CASRGKFYEQYF	TGTGCCAGCAGGGGAAAGTTCTACGAGCAGTACTTC
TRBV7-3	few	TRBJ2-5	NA	CASSLLLAGQETQYF	TGTGCCAGCAGCCTGCTACTAGCCGGACAAGAGACCCAGTACTTC
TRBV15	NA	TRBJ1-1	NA	CATSKRFGMNTEAFF	TGTGCCACCAGCAAAAGGTTTGGGATGAACACTGAAGCTTTCTTT
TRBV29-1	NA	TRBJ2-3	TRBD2	CSVAGTSGGPTDTQYF	TGCAGCGTCGCCGGGACTAGCGGGGGGCCCACAGATACGCAGTATTTT
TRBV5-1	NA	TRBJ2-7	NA	CASSHGEDWPEQYF	TGCGCCAGCAGCCACGGGGAGGACTGGCCCGAGCAGTACTTC
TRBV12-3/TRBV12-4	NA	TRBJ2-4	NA	CASSLNRENIQYF	TGTGCCAGCAGTTTGAACAGGGAAAACATTCAGTACTTC
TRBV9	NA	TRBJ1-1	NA	CASSVGDKMNTEAFF	TGTGCCAGCAGCGTAGGGGATAAGATGAACACTGAAGCTTTCTTT
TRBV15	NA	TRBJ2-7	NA	CATSSSPGHAYEQYF	TGTGCCACCAGCAGTTCTCCGGGACATGCCTACGAGCAGTACTTC
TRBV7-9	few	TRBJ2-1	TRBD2	CASSSTSGATEFF	TGTGCCAGCAGCTCGACTAGCGGGGCCACGGAGTTCTTC
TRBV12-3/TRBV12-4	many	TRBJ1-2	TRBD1	CASSSGTEVYGYTF	TGTGCCAGCAGTTCCGGGACAGAGGTATATGGCTACACCTTC
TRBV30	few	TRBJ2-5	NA	CAWSVGGAGETQYF	TGTGCCTGGAGTGTAGGAGGGGCTGGGGAGACCCAGTACTTC
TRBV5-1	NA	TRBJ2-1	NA	CASSAGTGTAYNEQFF	TGCGCCAGCAGCGCGGGCACAGGGACGGCCTACAATGAGCAGTTCTTC
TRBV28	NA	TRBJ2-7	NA	CASSPIPLDSLLYEQYF	TGTGCCAGCAGTCCTATACCCCTGGACAGCCTGCTCTACGAGCAGTACTTC
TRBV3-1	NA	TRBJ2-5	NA	CASRTWSGETQYF	TGTGCCAGCAGGACTTGGTCAGGGGAGACCCAGTACTTC
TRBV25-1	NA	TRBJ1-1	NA	CASSESTEAFF	TGTGCCAGCAGTGAGAGCACTGAAGCTTTCTTT
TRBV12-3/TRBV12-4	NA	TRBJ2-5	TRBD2	CASHPPTAGGPPSPQETQYF	TGTGCCAGCCACCCTCCTACCGCGGGGGGGCCCCCCTCACCGCAAGAGACCCAGTACTTC
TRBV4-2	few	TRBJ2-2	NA	CASSPDGQPNTGELFF	TGTGCCAGCAGCCCCGACGGACAGCCGAACACCGGGGAGCTGTTTTTT
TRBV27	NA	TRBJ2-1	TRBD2	CASQSGGAYNEQFF	TGTGCCAGCCAAAGCGGGGGGGCGTACAATGAGCAGTTCTTC
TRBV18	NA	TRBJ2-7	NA	CASSPPHLANYEQYF	TGTGCCAGCTCACCACCACACTTAGCAAACTACGAGCAGTACTTC
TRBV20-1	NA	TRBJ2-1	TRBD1	CSAAGTGVNNEQFF	TGCAGTGCCGCCGGGACAGGGGTCAACAATGAGCAGTTCTTC
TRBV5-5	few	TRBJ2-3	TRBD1	CASSYRGDTQYF	TGTGCCAGCAGCTACAGGGGAGATACGCAGTATTTT
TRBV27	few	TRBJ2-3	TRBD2	CASSLGLAGASTDTQYF	TGTGCCAGCAGTTTAGGGCTAGCGGGGGCCTCTACAGATACGCAGTATTTT
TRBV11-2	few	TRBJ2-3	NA	CASEGPSTDTQYF	TGTGCCAGCGAAGGACCTAGCACAGATACGCAGTATTTT
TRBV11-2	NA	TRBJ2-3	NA	CASSLVSTSGDTQYF	TGTGCCAGCAGCTTAGTCTCTACCTCCGGAGATACGCAGTATTTT
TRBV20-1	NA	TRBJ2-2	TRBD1	CSARGGTGRTNTGELFF	TGCAGTGCTAGAGGAGGGACAGGGAGAACGAACACCGGGGAGCTGTTTTTT
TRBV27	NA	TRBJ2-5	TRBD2	CASSSVGGRFQETQYF	TGTGCCAGCAGTTCAGTAGGCGGGAGGTTCCAAGAGACCCAGTACTTC
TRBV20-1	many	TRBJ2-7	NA	CSARALVEYEQYF	TGCAGTGCTAGAGCCTTGGTCGAGTACGAGCAGTACTTC